This passage covers 32 T cell receptor beta chains from one sample sequenced in a study of blood T cell repertoires in COVID-19. Clones were read by immunoSEQ multiplex PCR, and TCRdb kept only the in-frame ones, dropping some. The sample lists roughly 330,000 clones; roughly 86% were seen once. The sample comprised peripheral blood. The receptors stem from a man aged 30 to 39 with COVID-19, enrolled during active disease.

CDR3 coding DNA: TGTGCCATCAGGGCGACTAGCGGCACCACAGATACGCAGTATTTT. It is translated as CAIRATSGTTDTQYF. This sequence joins TRBV10-3 and TRBJ2-3, with 9 positions matching TRBD2. The CDR3 sequence is 15 residues long. CDR1 ENHRY and CDR2 SYGVKD come from the germline V gene. The J segment lost 2 bases and the V segment lost 6 bases, leaving 6 bases of the junction unmatched.

The chain employs TRBV6-5 and TRBJ2-3; TRBD1 matches at 9 bases. The germline CDR1 and CDR2 sequences are MNHEY and SVGAGI. V lost 4 bases, J lost 5 bases, and 7 bases stayed unmatched. The CDR3 loop spans 15 amino acids. This CDR3 is CASSLQTGGLDTQYF. CDR3 nucleotides: TGTGCCAGCAGTTTACAGACAGGGGGATTAGATACGCAGTATTTT.

This clone showed up just once. This chain links TRBV7-9 with TRBJ2-3, with a tentative D call TRBD2 (6 bases). The V and J ends lost 4 bases and 0 bases respectively, with 14 bases between them. Per germline, CDR1 SEHNR and CDR2 FQNEAQ (reference sequence). CDR3 size: 16 residues. CDR3: CASSSGVGASTDTQYF. The CDR3 DNA sequence: TGTGCCAGCAGCTCGGGAGTAGGGGCTAGCACAGATACGCAGTATTTT.

The chain recombines TRBV5-6 with TRBJ2-7; no firm D call. With 2 bases removed from V and 8 bases from J, the gap between germline ends came to 8 bases. Per the germline V gene, CDR1 is SGHDT and CDR2 is YYEEEE. This CDR3 has 11 amino acids. The CDR3 sequence is CASSLQQKQYF. The CDR3 nucleotides are TGTGCCAGCAGCTTACAGCAAAAGCAGTACTTC.

This clone has more than one count but fewer than ten. The chain is built from TRBV15 and TRBJ2-5; 7 bases map to TRBD1. The CDR3 runs 14 residues. Germline values: CDR1 LNHNV, CDR2 YYDKDF (reference sequence). After removal of 6 bases from V and 4 bases from J, the junction contained 8 bases not matched to a gene. The CDR3 loop reads CATSPSGTAETQYF. CDR3 bases: TGTGCCACCAGTCCTTCGGGGACAGCAGAGACCCAGTACTTC.

The rearrangement links TRBV2 to TRBJ1-1; D is perhaps TRBD1 (6 bases). Deletions cut 6 bases from V and 1 base from J, with 12 bases between. The CDR3 is 14 amino acids. Germline V gene sequence: CDR1 SNHLY, CDR2 FYNNEI. CDR3 nucleotides: TGTGCCAGCAGCCTTGGACAGACGAACACTGAAGCTTTCTTT. Amino acids: CASSLGQTNTEAFF.

This sequence joins TRBV6-5 and TRBJ2-7, with TRBD2 matching over 9 bases. The germline V gene has CDR1 MNHEY and CDR2 SVGAGI. The trim removed 6 bases at V and 6 bases at J, leaving 9 bases unmatched. This CDR3 contains 14 residues. CDR3 sequence reads: CASRTGTSLGEQYF. DNA for the CDR3: TGTGCCAGCAGAACCGGGACTAGCCTGGGCGAGCAGTACTTC.

The V and J genes are TRBV30 and TRBJ1-1; 8 nucleotides line up with TRBD1. In germline, CDR1 is GTSNPN, CDR2 SVGIG (reference sequence). CDR3 length: 12 residues. The J segment lost 7 bases and the V segment lost 3 bases, leaving 4 bases of the junction unmatched. CDR3 coding DNA: TGTGCCTGGAGCTTTGACAGGGGTGAAGCTTTCTTT. It is translated as CAWSFDRGEAFF.

This rearrangement joins TRBV7-3 to TRBJ1-1; 7 bases agree with TRBD1. CDR1 and CDR2 from the germline V gene are SGHTA and FQGTGA. After removal of 5 bases from V and 4 bases from J, the junction contained 7 bases not matched to a gene. The CDR3 covers 14 residues. The CDR3 nucleotides read TGTGCCAGCAGCCCAGGGGGAATAAGCACTGAAGCTTTCTTT. This encodes CASSPGGISTEAFF.

The J gene is TRBJ1-5, the V gene TRBV29-1, with unresolved D. Looked up from germline, CDR1 is SQVTM and CDR2 is ANQGSEA. V was shortened by 6 bases and J by 4 bases, with 4 bases between the two germline ends. The CDR3 runs 10 residues. CDR3 amino acids: CSVENQPQHF. CDR3 coding DNA: TGCAGCGTCGAGAATCAGCCCCAGCATTTT. Based on the CDR3 plus reference TRBV29-1 and TRBJ1-5, the full variable domain is SAVISQKPSRDICQRGTSLTIQCQVDSQVTMMFWYRQQPGQSLTLIATANQGSEATYESGFVIDKFPISRPNLTFSTLTVSNMSPEDSSIYLCSVENQPQHFGDGTRLSIL.

This chain connects TRBV18 to TRBJ1-1; 7 bases match TRBD1. The trim removed 6 bases at V and 1 base at J, leaving 8 bases unmatched. CDR3 length equals 15 residues. Germline values: CDR1 KGHSH, CDR2 LQKENI. Written as DNA, the CDR3 is TGTGCCAGCTCGTCGCCGGGACAGAAGAACACTGAAGCTTTCTTT. Translation gives CASSSPGQKNTEAFF.

This clone was observed a handful of times. This chain joins TRBV7-9 and TRBJ1-5, with no clear D. V was cut by 5 bases and J by 3 bases, with 14 bases left in between. The germline gives CDR1 SEHNR, CDR2 FQNEAQ (reference sequence). The CDR3 loop spans 15 amino acids. This CDR3 reads CASSPRAGPNQPQHF. The CDR3 DNA reads as TGTGCCAGCAGCCCTAGGGCGGGCCCCAATCAGCCCCAGCATTTT.

The chain has TRBV7-2 and TRBJ1-3; 7 bases match TRBD1. This CDR3 region has 14 residues. The V gene's germline CDR1 is SGHTA and CDR2 FQGNSA. Trimming took 2 bases from V and 2 from J; bases not matched to a gene: 0. CDR3 sequence: CASSLQGAGNTIYF. CDR3 in DNA: TGTGCCAGCAGCTTACAGGGGGCTGGAAACACCATATATTTT.

The V call is TRBV2, the J call TRBJ2-3; 8 bases line up with TRBD2. The trim removed 5 bases at V and 5 bases at J, leaving 9 bases unmatched. The CDR3 runs 15 residues. The V gene's germline CDR1 is SNHLY and CDR2 FYNNEI. The CDR3, as DNA: TGTGCCAGCAGTCCGGCGGGGGGCGGGAGAGATACGCAGTATTTT. Its protein is CASSPAGGGRDTQYF.

The rearrangement uses TRBV7-3 and TRBJ2-7; the D gene is possibly TRBD1 (5 bases). CDR3 length: 11 residues. Germline V CDR1 and CDR2: SGHTA, FQGTGA. The V end lost 5 bases, the J end lost 7 bases, and 9 bases lay between the germline ends. The DNA for the CDR3 is TGTGCCAGCAGCGGTGGGGCAGAGCAGTACTTC. Protein product: CASSGGAEQYF.

The rearrangement uses TRBV6-6 and TRBJ1-5; TRBD1 agrees at 10 bases. The CDR3 is 13 amino acids. J lost 5 bases, V lost 10 bases, and 5 bases had no gene match. Germline V gives CDR1 MNHNY, CDR2 SVGAGI (reference sequence). CDR3 in amino acids: CAIRTGGDQPQHF. The CDR3 DNA is TGTGCCATTCGGACAGGGGGGGATCAGCCCCAGCATTTT.

In DNA form, the CDR3 reads TGTGCCAGCAGCTTGCGCCGGGACAGGGTTGGAAAACTGTTTTTT. Amino acids: CASSLRRDRVGKLFF. This chain links TRBV7-9 with TRBJ1-4; 9 nucleotides agree with TRBD1. V lost 3 bases to trimming and J lost 10 bases; unmatched junction nucleotides: 9. The germline CDR1 and CDR2 sequences are SEHNR and FQNEAQ (reference sequence). The CDR3 loop spans 15 amino acids. Together with reference TRBV7-9 and TRBJ1-4, the CDR3 gives the full variable domain: DTGVSQNPRHKITKRGQNVTFRCDPISEHNRLYWYRQTLGQGPEFLTYFQNEAQLEKSRLLSDRFSAERPKGSFSTLEIQRTEQGDSAMYLCASSLRRDRVGKLFFGSGTQLSVL.

CDR3 residues: CASRIGTSTYEQYF. The DNA of the CDR3 is TGTGCCAGCAGGATCGGGACTAGTACCTACGAGCAGTACTTC. The chain carries TRBV11-1 and TRBJ2-7; 8 bases agree with TRBD2. V shed 6 bases, J shed 2 bases, and the junction held 6 bases outside the gene matches. The germline V gene encodes CDR1 SGHAT and CDR2 FQDESV (reference sequence). The CDR3 has 14 amino acids.

The chain recombines TRBV7-9 with TRBJ1-3; no clear D. This CDR3 region has 13 residues. Germline CDR1 and CDR2: SEHNR and FQNEAQ (reference sequence). Trimming pared 1 base from V and 4 bases from J, leaving 5 bases between. The CDR3: CASSLGAGNTIYF. CDR3 coding DNA: TGTGCCAGCAGCTTAGGCGCCGGAAACACCATATATTTT.

This clone was recorded only once. The chain uses TRBV14 and TRBJ1-6; 7 bases are shared with TRBD1. The trim removed 3 bases at V and 9 bases at J, leaving 14 bases unmatched. Germline assignment: CDR1 SGHDN and CDR2 FVKESK. This CDR3 comprises 17 residues. CDR3 residues: CASSQEFRGSAGSPLHF. Written as DNA, the CDR3 is TGTGCCAGCAGCCAGGAGTTCAGGGGGTCAGCTGGTTCACCCCTCCACTTT.

This clone was observed a handful of times. The chain joins TRBV4-2 to TRBJ1-2; possible D gene TRBD1, 5 bases. Germline V gene data show CDR1 as LGHNA and CDR2 as YNFKEQ. The V end was cut by 1 base, the J end by 4 bases, with 16 bases between. The CDR3 is made up of 16 amino acids. The CDR3 nucleotides are TGTGCCAGCAGCCAAGTTGGTACAGGCGAGTTCTATGGCTACACCTTC. This sequence encodes CASSQVGTGEFYGYTF.

The chain links TRBV7-2 to TRBJ2-1, with D tentatively TRBD2 (7 bases). V was pared by 3 bases and J by 4 bases, with 13 bases between. The CDR3 spans 15 residues. CDR1 is SGHTA, CDR2 FQGNSA, per germline. CDR3 amino acids: CASSFAGGLYNEQFF. CDR3 DNA sequence: TGTGCCAGCAGCTTTGCCGGGGGGCTATACAATGAGCAGTTCTTC.

J is TRBJ1-2 and V is TRBV15, with 7 bases matching TRBD1. Germline lookup yields CDR1 LNHNV and CDR2 YYDKDF (reference sequence). The CDR3 runs 16 residues. The J segment lost 8 bases and the V segment lost 2 bases, leaving 14 bases of the junction unmatched. DNA for the CDR3: TGTGCCACCAGCAGATATGAGGGGGCTCCCCTTTTAGGCTACACCTTC. The encoded protein is CATSRYEGAPLLGYTF. The full variable domain, completed using reference TRBV15 and TRBJ1-2, is DAMVIQNPRYQVTQFGKPVTLSCSQTLNHNVMYWYQQKSSQAPKLLFHYYDKDFNNEADTPDNFQSRRPNTSFCFLDIRSPGLGDTAMYLCATSRYEGAPLLGYTFGSGTRLTVV.

This sequence joins TRBV9 and TRBJ2-3; weak D call: TRBD1 (5 bases). Between the trimmed V and J ends, which lost 0 bases and 2 bases, there was a span of 13 bases. This CDR3 has 16 residues. Looked up from germline, CDR1 is SGDLS and CDR2 is YYNGEE. CDR3 sequence (DNA): TGTGCCAGCAGCGTAGGGGCTGGGGCTCTCACAGATACGCAGTATTTT. Amino acid sequence: CASSVGAGALTDTQYF. The whole variable domain, filled in from reference TRBV9 and TRBJ2-3, reads DSGVTQTPKHLITATGQRVTLRCSPRSGDLSVYWYQQSLDQGLQFLIQYYNGEERAKGNILERFSAQQFPDLHSELNLSSLELGDSALYFCASSVGAGALTDTQYFGPGTRLTVL.

The chain carries TRBV19 and TRBJ2-2, with unresolved D. The CDR3 is 12 residues long. V shed 6 bases and J shed 7 bases, with 9 bases lying between them. CDR1 is LNHDA and CDR2 is SQIVND in the germline V gene (reference sequence). CDR3 loop: CASRRYDGELFF. CDR3 nucleotide sequence: TGTGCCAGTAGGAGGTATGACGGGGAGCTGTTTTTT.

The V gene is TRBV19, the J gene TRBJ1-1; 7 bases map to TRBD1. CDR3 length: 15 amino acids. Germline lookup yields CDR1 LNHDA and CDR2 SQIVND (reference sequence). The trim removed 8 bases at V and 5 bases at J, leaving 14 bases unmatched. CDR3 sequence: CASGGYGTVGTEAFF. CDR3 in DNA: TGTGCCAGTGGGGGTTACGGGACAGTGGGGACTGAAGCTTTCTTT.

The CDR3 DNA sequence: TGTGCCAGCAGCCAAGATTCGCGACCCACGGGTCCCAATGAGCAGTTCTTC. Amino acids: CASSQDSRPTGPNEQFF. The chain uses TRBV3-1 (or the pseudogene TRBV3-2) and TRBJ2-1; no definite D call. Trimming shortened V by 0 bases and J by 6 bases, and 18 bases separated the two germline ends. In germline, CDR1 is LGHDT, CDR2 YNNKEL (reference sequence). This CDR3 is 17 amino acids long.

This sequence joins TRBV28 and TRBJ1-2; perhaps TRBD1 as D (6 bases). Trimming cost V 6 bases and J 5 bases, with 16 bases left between them. Germline assignment: CDR1 MDHEN and CDR2 SYDVKM. This CDR3 region has 14 residues. CDR3 amino acids: CASRYSGGGYGYTF. The CDR3 region has the DNA TGTGCCAGCAGATACAGTGGGGGCGGGTATGGCTACACCTTC.

The chain uses TRBV28 and TRBJ2-3; TRBD2 aligns across 7 bases. There are 14 residues in the CDR3. With V trimmed by 2 bases and J by 13 bases, 12 bases remained unmatched. The germline V gene has CDR1 MDHEN and CDR2 SYDVKM. CDR3 residues: CASSLRWTLAFKYF. The CDR3 nucleotides read TGTGCCAGCAGTTTACGGTGGACACTAGCGTTTAAGTATTTT.

The chain carries TRBV27 and TRBJ2-1; 11 bases agree with TRBD2. Germline trimming cut 3 bases from V and 4 bases from J; bases unmatched to any gene: 5. Germline assignment: CDR1 MNHEY and CDR2 SMNVEV (reference sequence). CDR3 length equals 16 residues. Here the CDR3 DNA reads TGTGCCAGCAGTTTCACTAGCGGGAGTGGATACAATGAGCAGTTCTTC. This encodes CASSFTSGSGYNEQFF.

The chain couples TRBV7-3 to TRBJ2-5; TRBD2 agrees at 13 bases. V trimming: 5 bases; J trimming: 5 bases; junction bases outside the gene matches: 5. CDR3 length: 15 amino acids. CDR1 is SGHTA, CDR2 FQGTGA, per germline. The chain's CDR3 is CASSTSGGALETQYF. The DNA of the CDR3 is TGTGCCAGCAGCACTAGCGGGGGGGCCCTTGAGACCCAGTACTTC.

The chain carries TRBV19 and TRBJ2-1; TRBD2 aligns across 10 bases. CDR3 length: 16 residues. The V gene's germline CDR1 is LNHDA and CDR2 SQIVND (reference sequence). V was clipped by 8 bases and J by 2 bases; unmatched bases: 9. CDR3 region: CASLSRSGRAYNEQFF. CDR3 nucleotide sequence: TGTGCCAGTTTATCCCGAAGCGGGAGGGCCTACAATGAGCAGTTCTTC.